Listed here are 28 T cell receptor beta chains from one sample, sequenced in a study of blood T cells in healthy people across ages. Alongside a J-beta primer mix, a sample-barcoded 5' primer served in a second PCR lasting 7 to 11 cycles. TCRdb analysed the 5' RACE reads with MiXCR anew, one entry per CDR3 protein. The table records over 1,500,000 distinct CDR3 sequences, roughly two fifths of them present only once. The sequenced sample was blood. These receptors were obtained from a human donor in good health.

This clonotype was observed a few times. The chain combines TRBV6-2 or TRBV6-3 with TRBJ2-4, with 7 bases aligning to TRBD2. In germline, CDR1 is MNHEY, CDR2 SVGEGT. With V trimmed by 5 bases and J by 13 bases, 8 bases remained unmatched. The CDR3 is made up of 12 amino acids. The CDR3 sequence: CASSPGGLSQYF. The DNA for the CDR3 is TGTGCCAGCAGTCCGGGGGGACTGTCGCAGTACTTC.

The rearrangement uses TRBV6-5 and TRBJ1-6, with D perhaps TRBD1 (5 bases). Trimming removed 10 bases from V and 10 bases from J, with 14 bases in between. Germline V lookup: CDR1 MNHEY, CDR2 SVGAGI. This CDR3 is 12 amino acids long. In nucleotides, the CDR3 is TGTGCCACCCAGCGAGAGGGGTCACCCCTCCACTTT. Translation: CATQREGSPLHF.

This chain connects TRBV4-2 to TRBJ1-6, with 9 positions matching TRBD1. Trimming at V came to 5 bases and at J to 9 bases, leaving 8 bases not matched to a gene. Germline loops: CDR1 LGHNA, CDR2 YNFKEQ. The CDR3 loop spans 15 amino acids. The CDR3 coding sequence is TGTGCCAGCAGCGAGAGGGGACAGGGCATTTCACCCCTCCACTTT. It translates to CASSERGQGISPLHF.

In its sample, this clonotype was seen a few times. CDR3 loop: CASSLEGAGTDTQYF. The CDR3 DNA sequence: TGCGCCAGCAGCTTGGAGGGGGCAGGCACAGATACGCAGTATTTT. V and J are TRBV5-1 and TRBJ2-3; 7 bases fit TRBD1. The germline V gene encodes CDR1 SGHRS and CDR2 YFSETQ. The CDR3 is 15 residues long. Trimming took 0 bases from V and 1 from J; bases not matched to a gene: 2.

Notes on this clonotype: The junction departs from germline at one end; a sequencing error may be responsible. J is TRBJ2-5 and V is TRBV7-7; maybe TRBD2 (6 bases). This CDR3 spans 13 amino acids. The germline gives CDR1 SSHAT, CDR2 FNYEAQ (reference sequence). Here the CDR3 reads CASSLEGWGTQYF. The CDR3 DNA sequence: TGTGCTAGCAGCTTGGAGGGATGGGGGACCCAGTACTTC.

V and J are TRBV20-1 and TRBJ1-2, with a weak D call TRBD1 (5 bases). From germline, CDR1 is DFQATT and CDR2 SNEGSKA (reference sequence). The V and J ends lost 0 bases and 4 bases respectively, with 9 bases between them. The CDR3 loop spans 13 amino acids. The chain's CDR3 is CSARDPGTYGYTF. Here the CDR3 DNA reads TGCAGTGCTAGAGACCCCGGGACCTATGGCTACACCTTC.

This clonotype turned up a few times. The gene calls are TRBV7-2 and TRBJ2-3; the D gene is possibly TRBD1 (8 bases). Germline assignment: CDR1 SGHTA and CDR2 FQGNSA. The V gene lost 5 bases and the J gene lost 5 bases, with 17 bases spanning the gap. This CDR3 comprises 15 residues. As DNA, the CDR3 is TGTGCCAGCAGCGGACGGACAGGGAGGGGAGATACGCAGTATTTT. Residues: CASSGRTGRGDTQYF.

This clonotype came up once. Its ends do not fully match the called genes, so a read error is possible. The J gene is TRBJ2-5, the V gene TRBV20-1, with TRBD2 identical over 10 bases. This CDR3 comprises 15 residues. CDR1 is DFQATT and CDR2 is SNEGSKA in the germline V gene (reference sequence). CDR3 sequence: CSASRVAGGQETRYF. In DNA form, the CDR3 reads TGCAGTGCTAGTAGAGTAGCGGGGGGCCAAGAGACCCGGTACTTC.

The chain uses TRBV24-1 and TRBJ1-2; D not certain. Germline V CDR1 and CDR2: KGHDR, SFDVKD. The CDR3 covers 14 residues. The germline V and J ends were trimmed by 3 bases and 5 bases, with 12 bases remaining between them. Here the CDR3 DNA reads TGTGCCACCAGTGATGCTCGCCCTGGGTATGGCTACACCTTC. Its translation: CATSDARPGYGYTF.

This clonotype was picked up a small number of times. The chain combines TRBV10-3 with TRBJ2-3; D may be TRBD2 (5 bases). Per germline, CDR1 ENHRY and CDR2 SYGVKD. This CDR3 spans 15 amino acids. Between the trimmed V and J ends, which lost 6 bases and 1 base, there was a span of 14 bases. CDR3 sequence: CAIRESGMGTDTQYF. CDR3 nucleotides: TGTGCCATCAGAGAGAGCGGTATGGGCACAGATACGCAGTATTTT.

The chain combines TRBV14 with TRBJ1-1, with unresolved D. The CDR3 is 16 residues long. Trimming removed 1 base at V and 4 bases at J, with 16 bases between. The germline V gene encodes CDR1 SGHDN and CDR2 FVKESK. The CDR3 sequence: CASSQGDPLEFTEAFF. CDR3 in DNA: TGTGCCAGCAGCCAAGGAGACCCCCTCGAGTTCACTGAAGCTTTCTTT.

This clonotype was seen just once. V is TRBV10-3 and J is TRBJ2-3, with TRBD2 identical over 9 bases. The CDR3 contains 16 residues. Per the germline V gene, CDR1 is ENHRY and CDR2 is SYGVKD. With 3 bases clipped from V and 4 bases from J, the junction kept 8 bases outside the gene matches. The CDR3 coding sequence is TGTGCCATCAGTGAATCCGCGGGGGGGCTTTCAGATACGCAGTATTTT. Its protein product is CAISESAGGLSDTQYF.

Turning to this clonotype: The germline gene is not matched at one end of the junction; a read error may be the cause. The chain uses TRBV5-6 and TRBJ2-6; D is undetermined. From germline, CDR1 is SGHDT and CDR2 YYEEEE. The CDR3 sequence is 17 residues long. The CDR3 DNA reads as TGTGCCAACAGCTTTACAAAAAGGTCTTCTGGGGCCAACGTCCTGACTTTC. This sequence encodes CANSFTKRSSGANVLTF.

This chain connects TRBV10-3 to TRBJ1-6; D is uncertain. This CDR3 is 13 amino acids long. The V gene's germline CDR1 is ENHRY and CDR2 SYGVKD. V was cut by 6 bases and J by 7 bases, with 10 bases left in between. CDR3 in amino acids: CAIRGDGNSPLHF. The CDR3 nucleotides are TGTGCCATCAGAGGAGATGGGAATTCACCCCTCCACTTT.

This clonotype was observed a few times. This chain connects TRBV20-1 to TRBJ2-7, with no clear D. Per germline, CDR1 DFQATT and CDR2 SNEGSKA (reference sequence). The CDR3 consists of 15 residues. Trimming shortened V by 4 bases and J by 3 bases, and 19 bases separated the two germline ends. The CDR3 DNA is TGCAGTGCTATCCAGCTCCAATTGGAAAACTACGAGCAGTACTTC. This sequence encodes CSAIQLQLENYEQYF.

This clonotype was seen more than once but under ten times. This sequence joins TRBV9 and TRBJ1-6; the D gene is possibly TRBD1 (6 bases). Germline V lookup: CDR1 SGDLS, CDR2 YYNGEE. The ends were cut back, 4 bases at V and 10 bases at J, with 12 bases in the middle. The CDR3 consists of 13 residues. CDR3 DNA sequence: TGTGCCAGCAGCACCCGACAGGAATCACCCCTCCACTTT. This gives the protein CASSTRQESPLHF.

The chain recombines TRBV7-7 with TRBJ2-6; tentative D call: TRBD2 (6 bases). V was trimmed by 10 bases and J by 0 bases, leaving 19 bases between them. The CDR3 is 17 residues long. The V gene's germline CDR1 is SSHAT and CDR2 FNYEAQ (reference sequence). DNA for the CDR3: TGTGCCACCCCGTGGGTAGCGGCGGACTCTGGGGCCAACGTCCTGACTTTC. Translating it yields CATPWVAADSGANVLTF.

Ten or more counts support this clonotype. This chain links TRBV10-3 with TRBJ2-7; 10 bases map to TRBD1. The J segment lost 5 bases and the V segment lost 2 bases, leaving 3 bases of the junction unmatched. In germline, CDR1 is ENHRY, CDR2 SYGVKD. The CDR3 has 14 residues. The CDR3 DNA reads TGTGCCATCAGTGAGATGACAGGGGGCAACGAGCAGTACTTC. Its translation: CAISEMTGGNEQYF.

This clonotype was detected only a few times. The chain is built from TRBV5-1 and TRBJ2-5, with TRBD1 identical over 7 bases. V gave up 2 bases and J gave up 4 bases; unmatched junction bases: 14. CDR3 size: 17 residues. CDR1 SGHRS and CDR2 YFSETQ come from the germline V gene. The chain's CDR3 is CASSFKGAQATGETQYF. CDR3 DNA sequence: TGCGCCAGCAGCTTCAAGGGGGCACAGGCGACCGGAGAGACCCAGTACTTC.

This clonotype was detected only a few times. This chain joins TRBV7-2 and TRBJ1-6, with TRBD1 identical over 7 bases. CDR1 and CDR2 from the germline V gene are SGHTA and FQGNSA. V was pared by 1 base and J by 4 bases, with 1 base of the junction left unmatched. CDR3 length: 15 residues. The CDR3 coding sequence is TGTGCCAGCAGCTTAGTCAGGGGGTATAATTCACCCCTCCACTTT. This codes for CASSLVRGYNSPLHF.

About this clonotype: At one end the junction does not follow the germline gene, possibly because of a read error. The rearrangement joins TRBV7-9 to TRBJ2-4; D possibly corresponds to TRBD1 (6 bases). Germline loops: CDR1 SEHNR, CDR2 FQNEAQ (reference sequence). The CDR3 has 13 residues. The CDR3 region has the DNA TGTTCCAGCAGCTTAGCAGCAGGGGAAATTCAGTACTTC. This gives the protein CSSSLAAGEIQYF.

The chain couples TRBV5-1 to TRBJ2-3, with D possibly matching TRBD1 (5 bases). V was trimmed by 4 bases and J by 6 bases, leaving 15 bases between them. This CDR3 region has 14 residues. CDR1 and CDR2 from the germline V gene are SGHRS and YFSETQ. The CDR3 here is CASSLWGGLDTQYF. CDR3 bases: TGCGCCAGCAGCCTGTGGGGCGGCCTGGATACGCAGTATTTT.

This sequence joins TRBV4-1 and TRBJ2-1; D might be TRBD1 or TRBD2, each matching 6 bases. Germline CDR1 reads MGHRA; CDR2 reads YSYEKL. There are 15 residues in the CDR3. Trimming removed 6 bases at V and 0 bases at J, with 12 bases between. DNA for the CDR3: TGCGCCAGCAGACCGGGGGCCCACTCCTACAATGAGCAGTTCTTC. This codes for CASRPGAHSYNEQFF.

The V and J genes are TRBV6-2 or TRBV6-3 and TRBJ1-2; D not certain. Germline V CDR1 and CDR2: MNHEY, SVGEGT. The CDR3 consists of 11 residues. V dropped 3 bases and J dropped 9 bases, with 8 bases sitting between them. This CDR3 is CASSYSRSYTF. DNA for the CDR3: TGTGCCAGCAGTTATTCCAGGAGCTACACCTTC.

The table lists this clonotype with a few counts. This chain connects TRBV6-2 or TRBV6-3 to TRBJ2-1; 8 positions agree with TRBD2. J was trimmed by 10 bases and V by 6 bases; bases with no gene match: 8. The CDR3 is made up of 13 amino acids. CDR1 MNHEY and CDR2 SVGEGT come from the germline V gene. The CDR3 spells CASSTGGATEQFF. CDR3 DNA sequence: TGTGCCAGCAGCACCGGGGGGGCAACGGAGCAGTTCTTC.

This chain links TRBV6-2 or TRBV6-3 with TRBJ2-1; the match to TRBD1 covers 12 bases. J lost 13 bases, V lost 8 bases, and 15 bases had no gene match. CDR3 length: 15 amino acids. Per germline, CDR1 MNHEY and CDR2 SVGEGT. The CDR3 spells CASLPAGTGGLGQFF. CDR3 nucleotide sequence: TGTGCCAGCTTGCCGGCCGGGACAGGGGGCTTGGGTCAGTTCTTC.

V is TRBV6-2 or TRBV6-3 and J is TRBJ2-3; no reliable D call. The germline CDR1 and CDR2 sequences are MNHEY and SVGEGT. The V gene lost 2 bases and the J gene lost 1 base, with 16 bases spanning the gap. The CDR3 runs to 17 residues. CDR3 DNA: TGTGCCAGCAGTTACAGTCCACGCGCTGGGGGCACAGATACGCAGTATTTT. Its protein is CASSYSPRAGGTDTQYF.

This clonotype was detected a few times. The chain combines TRBV12-3 or TRBV12-4 with TRBJ2-4, with D perhaps TRBD1 (5 bases). The ends were cut back, 2 bases at V and 6 bases at J, with 23 bases in the middle. CDR3 length: 18 amino acids. CDR3 nucleotides: TGTGCCAGCAGTTTACAGGGCCTCGAGATACGCACCCGAAACATTCAGTACTTC. Translation gives CASSLQGLEIRTRNIQYF.